This T cell receptor beta chain derives from a study of glioma-infiltrating T cells. The study, taken as a whole, reports: Non-neoplastic patients had below-expected tissue-blood divergence, while all gliomas exceeded expectation.

This clonotype was seen more than once but under ten times. Its antigen is not identified. A much larger clonotype is one base distant, so this may be a read error. The iRepertoire nested amplicon-rescue multiplex PCR amplified TCR alpha and beta CDR3s from RNA. TCRdb fed the multiplex PCR reads into MiXCR, producing one record per CDR3 protein. This sample has about 5,400 distinct CDR3 sequences, with around 44% found just once. What was sequenced was glioma tissue, nonneoplastic brain tissue, or PBMCs (not recorded which). This TCR derives from a human donor with low-grade glioma or glioblastoma, undergoing nonglioma brain surgery, or in good health (not recorded which).

The CDR3 reads CATSREGQGKTGELFF. The CDR3 DNA reads as TGTGCCACCAGCCGTGAGGGACAGGGGAAGACCGGGGAGCTGTTTTTT. The chain couples TRBV24-1 to TRBJ2-2, with 10 positions matching TRBD1. V dropped 7 bases and J dropped 5; count of bases not matched to a gene: 9. The CDR3 covers 16 residues. Germline CDR1 KGHDR, CDR2 SFDVKD.